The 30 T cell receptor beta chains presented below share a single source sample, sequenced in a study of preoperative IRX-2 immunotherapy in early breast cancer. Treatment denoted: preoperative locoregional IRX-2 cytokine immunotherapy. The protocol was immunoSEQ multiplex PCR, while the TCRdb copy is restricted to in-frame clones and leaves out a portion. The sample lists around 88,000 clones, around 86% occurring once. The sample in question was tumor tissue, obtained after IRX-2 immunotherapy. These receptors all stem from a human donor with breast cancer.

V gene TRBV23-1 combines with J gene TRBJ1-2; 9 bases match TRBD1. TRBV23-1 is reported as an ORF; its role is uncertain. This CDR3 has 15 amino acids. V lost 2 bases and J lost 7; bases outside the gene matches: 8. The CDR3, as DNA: TGCGCCAGCAGTCAACTCCGGGGACAGGGATTTGGCTACACCTTC. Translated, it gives CASSQLRGQGFGYTF.

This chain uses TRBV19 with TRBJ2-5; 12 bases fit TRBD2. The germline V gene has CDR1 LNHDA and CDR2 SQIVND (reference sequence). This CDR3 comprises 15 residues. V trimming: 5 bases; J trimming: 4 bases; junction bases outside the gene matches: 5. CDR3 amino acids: CASSQLAGGPETQYF. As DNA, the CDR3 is TGTGCCAGTAGTCAGCTAGCGGGGGGGCCAGAGACCCAGTACTTC. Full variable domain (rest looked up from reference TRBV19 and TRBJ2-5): DGGITQSPKYLFRKEGQNVTLSCEQNLNHDAMYWYRQDPGQGLRLIYYSQIVNDFQKGDIAEGYSVSREKKESFPLTVTSAQKNPTAFYLCASSQLAGGPETQYFGPGTRLLVL.

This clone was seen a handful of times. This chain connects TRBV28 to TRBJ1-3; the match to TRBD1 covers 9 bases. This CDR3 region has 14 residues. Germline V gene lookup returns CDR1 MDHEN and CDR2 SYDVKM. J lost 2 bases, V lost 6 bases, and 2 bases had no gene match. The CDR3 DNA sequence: TGTGCCAGCAGCGACAGGGGGACTGGAAACACCATATATTTT. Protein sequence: CASSDRGTGNTIYF.

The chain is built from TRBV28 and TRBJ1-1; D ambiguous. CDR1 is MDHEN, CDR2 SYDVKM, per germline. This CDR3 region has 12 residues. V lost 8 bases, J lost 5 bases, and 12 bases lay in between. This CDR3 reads CASGAGLTEAFF. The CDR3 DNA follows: TGTGCCAGCGGAGCGGGCCTAACTGAAGCTTTCTTT.

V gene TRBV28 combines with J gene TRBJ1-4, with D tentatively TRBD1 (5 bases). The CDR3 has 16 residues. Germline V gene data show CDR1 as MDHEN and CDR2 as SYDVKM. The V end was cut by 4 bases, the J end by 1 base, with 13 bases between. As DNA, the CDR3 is TGTGCCAGCAGTTCCCCCCAGGGCGGAACTAATGAAAAACTGTTTTTT. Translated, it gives CASSSPQGGTNEKLFF.

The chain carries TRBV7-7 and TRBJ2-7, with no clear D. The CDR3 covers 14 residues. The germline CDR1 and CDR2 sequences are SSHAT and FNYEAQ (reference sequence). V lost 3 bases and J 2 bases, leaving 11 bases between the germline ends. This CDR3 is CASSFNAGPYEQYF. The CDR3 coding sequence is TGTGCCAGCAGCTTCAATGCAGGACCCTACGAGCAGTACTTC.

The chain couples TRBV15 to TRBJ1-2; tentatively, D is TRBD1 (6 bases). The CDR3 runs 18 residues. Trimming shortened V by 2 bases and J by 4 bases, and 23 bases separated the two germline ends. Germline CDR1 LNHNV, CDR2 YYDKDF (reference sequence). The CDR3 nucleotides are TGTGCCACCAGCAGAACCATAGGGGGAGGGGCCGCGACCTATGGCTACACCTTC. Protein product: CATSRTIGGGAATYGYTF.

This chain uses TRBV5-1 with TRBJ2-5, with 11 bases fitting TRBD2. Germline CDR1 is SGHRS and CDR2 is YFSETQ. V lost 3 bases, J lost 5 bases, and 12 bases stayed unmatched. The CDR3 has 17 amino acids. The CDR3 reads CASSSGTSGGPGETQYF. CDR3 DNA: TGCGCCAGCAGCTCCGGAACTAGCGGGGGACCGGGGGAGACCCAGTACTTC.

CDR3 loop: CAWSVQGAAYIQYF. The CDR3 DNA sequence: TGTGCCTGGAGTGTACAGGGGGCTGCGTATATTCAGTACTTC. J is TRBJ2-4 and V is TRBV30; TRBD1 matches 9 bases. Per germline, CDR1 GTSNPN and CDR2 SVGIG (reference sequence). J was trimmed by 10 bases and V by 0 bases; bases with no gene match: 7. There are 14 residues in the CDR3.

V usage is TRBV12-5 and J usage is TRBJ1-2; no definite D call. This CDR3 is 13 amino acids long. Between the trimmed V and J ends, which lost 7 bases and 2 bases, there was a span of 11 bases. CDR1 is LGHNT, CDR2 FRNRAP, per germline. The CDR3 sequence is CASALQRNYGYTF. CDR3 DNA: TGTGCTAGTGCCCTACAGCGCAACTATGGCTACACCTTC. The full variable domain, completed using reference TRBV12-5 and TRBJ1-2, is DARVTQTPRHKVTEMGQEVTMRCQPILGHNTVFWYRQTMMQGLELLAYFRNRAPLDDSGMPKDRFSAEMPDATLATLKIQPSEPRDSAVYFCASALQRNYGYTFGSGTRLTVV.

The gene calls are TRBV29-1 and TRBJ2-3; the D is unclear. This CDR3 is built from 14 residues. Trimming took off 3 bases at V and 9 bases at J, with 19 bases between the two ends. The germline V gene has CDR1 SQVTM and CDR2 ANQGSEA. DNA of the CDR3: TGCAGCGTTGACACAGCCAATTTCCCCTCCACGCAGTATTTT. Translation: CSVDTANFPSTQYF.

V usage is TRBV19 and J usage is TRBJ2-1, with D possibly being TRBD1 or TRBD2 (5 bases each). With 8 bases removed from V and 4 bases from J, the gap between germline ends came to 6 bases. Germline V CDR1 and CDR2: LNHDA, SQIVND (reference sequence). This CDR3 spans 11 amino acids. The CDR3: CASGGYNEQFF. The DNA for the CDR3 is TGTGCCAGTGGGGGATACAATGAGCAGTTCTTC.

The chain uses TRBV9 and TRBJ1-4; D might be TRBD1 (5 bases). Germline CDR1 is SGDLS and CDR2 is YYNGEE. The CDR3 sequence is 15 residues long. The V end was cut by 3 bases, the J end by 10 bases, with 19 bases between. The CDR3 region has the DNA TGTGCCAGCAGCGCCCTAGACAGACCTGGGCGAAAACTGTTTTTT. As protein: CASSALDRPGRKLFF.

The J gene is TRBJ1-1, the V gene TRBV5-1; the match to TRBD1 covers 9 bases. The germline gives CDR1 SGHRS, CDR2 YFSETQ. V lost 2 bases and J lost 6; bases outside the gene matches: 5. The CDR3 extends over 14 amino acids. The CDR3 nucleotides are TGCGCCAGCAGCTTCGGGACAGGGAGCGCTGAAGCTTTCTTT. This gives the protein CASSFGTGSAEAFF. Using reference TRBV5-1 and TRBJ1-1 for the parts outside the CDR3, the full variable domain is KAGVTQTPRYLIKTRGQQVTLSCSPISGHRSVSWYQQTPGQGLQFLFEYFSETQRNKGNFPGRFSGRQFSNSRSEMNVSTLELGDSALYLCASSFGTGSAEAFFGQGTRLTVV.

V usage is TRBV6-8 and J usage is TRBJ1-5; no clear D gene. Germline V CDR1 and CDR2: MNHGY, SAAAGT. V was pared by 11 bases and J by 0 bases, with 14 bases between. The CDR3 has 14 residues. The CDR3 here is CASWGGYSNQPQHF. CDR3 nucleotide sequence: TGTGCCTCCTGGGGTGGGTATAGCAATCAGCCCCAGCATTTT.

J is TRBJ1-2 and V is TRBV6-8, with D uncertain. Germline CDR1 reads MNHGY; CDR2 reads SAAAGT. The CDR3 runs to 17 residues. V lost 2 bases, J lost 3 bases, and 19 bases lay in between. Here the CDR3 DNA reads TGTGCCAGCAGTTACCCGGAGCTCCCGATAGATTACTATGGCTACACCTTC. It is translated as CASSYPELPIDYYGYTF.

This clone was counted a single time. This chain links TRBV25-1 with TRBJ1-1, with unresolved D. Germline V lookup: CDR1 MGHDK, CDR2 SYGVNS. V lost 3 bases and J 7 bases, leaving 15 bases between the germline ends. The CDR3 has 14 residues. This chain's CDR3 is CASSDIGGRNEAFF. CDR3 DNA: TGTGCCAGCAGTGATATTGGAGGTCGGAATGAAGCTTTCTTT.

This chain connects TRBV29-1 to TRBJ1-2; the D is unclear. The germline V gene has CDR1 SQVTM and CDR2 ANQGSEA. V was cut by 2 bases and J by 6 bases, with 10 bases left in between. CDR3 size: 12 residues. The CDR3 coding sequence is TGCAGCGTTGAATCTGGACTTAATGGCTACACCTTC. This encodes CSVESGLNGYTF.

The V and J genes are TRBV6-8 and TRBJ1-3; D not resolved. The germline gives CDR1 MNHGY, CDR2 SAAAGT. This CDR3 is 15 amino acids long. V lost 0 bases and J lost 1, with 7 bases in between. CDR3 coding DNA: TGTGCCAGCAGTTACTCTTGGGCGTCTGGAAACACCATATATTTT. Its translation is CASSYSWASGNTIYF.

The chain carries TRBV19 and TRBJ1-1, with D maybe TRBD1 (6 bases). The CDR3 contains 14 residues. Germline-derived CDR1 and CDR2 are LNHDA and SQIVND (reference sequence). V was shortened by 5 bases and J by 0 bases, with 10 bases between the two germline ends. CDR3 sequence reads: CASSGGTLNTEAFF. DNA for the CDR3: TGTGCCAGTAGTGGGGGGACACTGAACACTGAAGCTTTCTTT.

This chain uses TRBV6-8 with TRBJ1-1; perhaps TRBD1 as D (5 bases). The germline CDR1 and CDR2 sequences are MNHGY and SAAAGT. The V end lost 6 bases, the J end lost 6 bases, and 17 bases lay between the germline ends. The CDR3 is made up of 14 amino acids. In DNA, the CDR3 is TGTGCCAGCAGGGCAGGGACTGGGGTCCCTGAAGCTTTCTTT. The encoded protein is CASRAGTGVPEAFF.

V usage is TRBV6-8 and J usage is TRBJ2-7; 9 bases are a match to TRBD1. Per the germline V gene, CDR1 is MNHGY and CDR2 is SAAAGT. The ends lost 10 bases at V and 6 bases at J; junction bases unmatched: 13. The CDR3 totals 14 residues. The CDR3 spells CAITTGTGISEQYF. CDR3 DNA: TGTGCCATCACGACTGGGACAGGGATTAGCGAGCAGTACTTC.

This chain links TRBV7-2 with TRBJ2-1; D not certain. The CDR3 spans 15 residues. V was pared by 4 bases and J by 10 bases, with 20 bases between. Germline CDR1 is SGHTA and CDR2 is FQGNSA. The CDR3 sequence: CASSSLAAQESEQFF. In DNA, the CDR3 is TGTGCCAGCAGCTCGCTCGCGGCGCAGGAGAGCGAGCAGTTCTTC.

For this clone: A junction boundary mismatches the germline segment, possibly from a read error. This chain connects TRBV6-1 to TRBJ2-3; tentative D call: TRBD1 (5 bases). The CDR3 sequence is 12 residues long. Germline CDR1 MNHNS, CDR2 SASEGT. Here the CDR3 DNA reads TGTGCCATCAGTGAAGGGGTGGATACGCAGTATTTT. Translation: CAISEGVDTQYF.

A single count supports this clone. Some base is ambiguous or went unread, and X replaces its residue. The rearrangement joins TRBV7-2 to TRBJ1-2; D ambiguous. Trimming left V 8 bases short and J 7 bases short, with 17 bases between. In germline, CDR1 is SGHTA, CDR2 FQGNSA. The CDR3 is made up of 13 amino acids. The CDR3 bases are TGTGCCAGCTTGGGAGACCRGCCCGGTGGCTACACCTTC. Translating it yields CASLGDXPGGYTF.

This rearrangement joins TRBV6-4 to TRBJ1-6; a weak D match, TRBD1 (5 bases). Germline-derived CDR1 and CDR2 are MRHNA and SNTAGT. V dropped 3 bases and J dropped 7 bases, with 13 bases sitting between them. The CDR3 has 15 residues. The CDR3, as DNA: TGTGCCAGCAGTGAAATATTGGACACAAATTCACCCCTCCACTTT. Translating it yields CASSEILDTNSPLHF.

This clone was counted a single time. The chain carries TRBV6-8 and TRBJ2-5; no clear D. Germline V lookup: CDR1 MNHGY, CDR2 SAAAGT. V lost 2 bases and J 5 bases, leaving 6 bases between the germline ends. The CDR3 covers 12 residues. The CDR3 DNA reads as TGTGCCAGCAGTTACGTCGAGGAGACCCAGTACTTC. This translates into CASSYVEETQYF.

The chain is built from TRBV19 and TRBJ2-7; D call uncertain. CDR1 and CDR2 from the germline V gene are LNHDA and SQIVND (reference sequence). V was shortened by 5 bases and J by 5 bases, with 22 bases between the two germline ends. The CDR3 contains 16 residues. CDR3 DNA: TGTGCCAGTAGTTCCCACTCCCAGGTCCCCTGGGACGAGCAGTACTTC. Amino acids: CASSSHSQVPWDEQYF.

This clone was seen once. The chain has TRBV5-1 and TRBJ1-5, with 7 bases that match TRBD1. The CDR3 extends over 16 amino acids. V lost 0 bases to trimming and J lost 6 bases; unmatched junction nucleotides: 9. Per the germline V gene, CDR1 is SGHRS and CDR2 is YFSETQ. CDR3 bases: TGCGCCAGCAGCTTGGGCCCGACAGGGAAACGTCAGCCCCAGCATTTT. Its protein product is CASSLGPTGKRQPQHF.

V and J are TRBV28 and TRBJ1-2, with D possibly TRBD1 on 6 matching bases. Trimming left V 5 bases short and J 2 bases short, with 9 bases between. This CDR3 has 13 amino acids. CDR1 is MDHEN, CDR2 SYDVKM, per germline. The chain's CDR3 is CASSKTGNYGYTF. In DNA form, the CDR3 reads TGTGCCAGCAGTAAGACAGGAAACTATGGCTACACCTTC.